A selection of T cell receptor beta chains follows, all from one sample in a study of blood T cell repertoires in COVID-19. Data came from immunoSEQ multiplex PCR; TCRdb stores just in-frame clones and leaves some out. The sample has 200,000 or so clones; around nine tenths are singletons. The sample taken for sequencing was PBMCs or T cells enriched from blood (not recorded which). Receptor source: a young man in a cohort exposed to, infected with or recovered from COVID-19 (not recorded which). Each CDR3 is given with its conserved first and last residue. Fields, in order: J gene, V gene, clone size, D gene, CDR3 protein, CDR3 DNA. A D gene is named only where the DNA matches it firmly. The listing skips clone size in some rows; elsewhere it reads once, few, many or a size class.

J: TRBJ2-7
V: TRBV5-1
size: NA
D: TRBD2
CDR3: CASSSLAGGYTYEQYF
DNA: TGCGCCAGCAGCTCCCTAGCGGGAGGTTACACCTACGAGCAGTACTTC

J: TRBJ2-7
V: TRBV9
size: NA
D: TRBD1
CDR3: CASSVHRDSQHYEQYF
DNA: TGTGCCAGCAGCGTACACCGGGACAGTCAACACTACGAGCAGTACTTC

J: TRBJ1-5
V: TRBV5-1
size: NA
D: NA
CDR3: CASSHSGGEQPQHF
DNA: TGCGCCAGCAGCCACTCGGGAGGGGAGCAGCCCCAGCATTTT

J: TRBJ2-2
V: TRBV28
size: NA
D: TRBD1
CDR3: CASSLRQGADLNTGELFF
DNA: TGTGCCAGCAGTTTAAGGCAGGGGGCTGACCTGAACACCGGGGAGCTGTTTTTT

J: TRBJ1-5
V: TRBV20-1
size: NA
D: NA
CDR3: CSAGGGVQRHNQPQHF
DNA: TGCAGTGCTGGTGGCGGGGTACAGCGACACAATCAGCCCCAGCATTTT

J: TRBJ2-7
V: TRBV4-3
size: NA
D: TRBD1
CDR3: CASSQDSGTGDSGEQYF
DNA: TGCGCCAGCAGCCAAGATTCTGGGACAGGGGACTCGGGAGAGCAGTACTTC

J: TRBJ1-2
V: TRBV7-6
size: once
D: TRBD1
CDR3: CASSSGRGTGFRRTF
DNA: TGTGCCAGCAGCTCGGGTAGGGGGACAGGGTTTAGGCGGACCTTC

J: TRBJ2-1
V: TRBV2
size: NA
D: TRBD2
CDR3: CATQRERSYNEQFF
DNA: TGTGCCACACAGCGGGAGCGCTCCTACAATGAGCAGTTCTTC

J: TRBJ2-2
V: TRBV7-3
size: NA
D: NA
CDR3: CASSLIPAGELFF
DNA: TGTGCCAGCAGCTTAATACCGGCCGGGGAGCTGTTTTTT

J: TRBJ1-2
V: TRBV28
size: NA
D: NA
CDR3: CASSSGMGLIYGYTF
DNA: TGTGCCAGCAGTAGTGGGATGGGACTGATCTATGGCTACACCTTC

J: TRBJ1-6
V: TRBV19
size: NA
D: NA
CDR3: CATGGALPNSPLHF
DNA: TGTGCCACTGGCGGGGCACTGCCGAATTCACCCCTCCACTTT

J: TRBJ2-7
V: TRBV5-4
size: NA
D: NA
CDR3: CASSLETGSTYEQYF
DNA: TGTGCCAGCAGCTTGGAAACAGGTTCTACATACGAGCAGTACTTC

J: TRBJ1-5
V: TRBV19
size: NA
D: NA
CDR3: CASSTVRDGNQPQHF
DNA: TGTGCCAGTAGTACCGTACGGGATGGCAATCAGCCCCAGCATTTT

J: TRBJ2-1
V: TRBV7-6
size: NA
D: TRBD2
CDR3: CASSSGLADRRNEQFF
DNA: TGTGCCAGCAGCTCGGGACTAGCGGACCGAAGGAATGAGCAGTTCTTC

J: TRBJ2-7
V: TRBV27
size: NA
D: NA
CDR3: CASIPRAGVGTYEQYF
DNA: TGTGCCAGCATCCCGAGGGCAGGGGTCGGTACCTACGAGCAGTACTTC

J: TRBJ2-3
V: TRBV9
size: NA
D: NA
CDR3: CATFTGGDYRTDTQYF
DNA: TGTGCCACTTTTACAGGAGGGGATTATCGCACAGATACGCAGTATTTT

J: TRBJ1-3
V: TRBV9
size: NA
D: NA
CDR3: CASSALDRFSGNTIYF
DNA: TGTGCCAGCAGCGCCCTAGACAGGTTCTCTGGAAACACCATATATTTT

J: TRBJ1-5
V: TRBV5-1
size: NA
D: TRBD1
CDR3: CASSWGQGQPQHF
DNA: TGCGCCAGCAGCTGGGGACAGGGACAGCCCCAGCATTTT

J: TRBJ2-1
V: TRBV11-2
size: NA
D: TRBD1
CDR3: CASSFNPGTGFDNEQFF
DNA: TGTGCCAGCAGCTTCAATCCCGGGACAGGGTTCGACAATGAGCAGTTCTTC